This T cell receptor (beta chain) was captured by sequencing in a study of Graves' ophthalmopathy and Graves' hyperthyroidism. General study results and limits: Using a 13-signature model, the authors split ophthalmopathy from stable hyperthyroidism, with roughly 90% sensitivity and 81.08% specificity.

V trimming: 6 bases; J trimming: 10 bases; junction bases outside the gene matches: 4. The germline V gene has CDR1 SGHRS and CDR2 YFSETQ. The CDR3 loop spans 11 amino acids. From RNA, the CDR3 regions of TCR beta chains were amplified and sequenced. The workflow started with a first-round RT-PCR run with HTBI primers and then moved on to a second-round multiplex PCR. TCRdb itself ran the multiplex PCR reads through MiXCR, one entry per CDR3 protein. The repertoire holds roughly 480,000 distinct CDR3 sequences, with roughly an eighth as singletons. Under 3 months in duration, the ophthalmopathy in affected donors had moderate-to-severe activity, CAS ≥3 and NOSPECS ≥4. PBMCs stemmed from around 10 ml of fresh peripheral blood. This clonotype has ten or more counts. What it binds is not known.

The TCR originated in a woman aged 25 to 45 with Graves' ophthalmopathy. The chain recombines TRBV5-1 with TRBJ1-1; 9 positions match TRBD1. The sequenced sample was blood. CDR3 region: CASTDRGRAFF. The CDR3 DNA is TGCGCCAGCACGGACAGGGGACGAGCTTTCTTT.